The rows below give T cell receptor beta chains drawn from one sample of a study of T cells in Graves' hyperthyroidism and ophthalmopathy. Each CDR3 protein is one row after TCRdb ran MiXCR on the multiplex PCR reads. The table lists approximately 400,000 distinct CDR3 sequences, about 18% of them singletons. The sample was blood. These receptors originate from a woman under 30 with Graves' hyperthyroidism. CDR3s include the opening cysteine and the closing phenylalanine or tryptophan. The order of the fields is J gene, D gene, V gene, clone size, CDR3 protein, CDR3 DNA. D genes are given only for firm matches. Size values are once, few and many counts, or a class for expanded clones, and some rows have none.

j_call: TRBJ2-7
d_call: .
v_call: TRBV5-1
clone_size: many
cdr3_aa: CASSFGTGGGYEQYF
cdr3_nt: TGCGCCAGCAGCTTCGGGACAGGCGGGGGATACGAGCAGTACTTC

j_call: TRBJ2-5
d_call: .
v_call: TRBV5-1
clone_size: few
cdr3_aa: CASSGGTSAQETQYF
cdr3_nt: TGCGCCAGCAGCGGTGGGACCTCGGCCCAAGAGACCCAGTACTTC

j_call: TRBJ2-5
d_call: .
v_call: TRBV11-2
clone_size: many
cdr3_aa: CASSFNEETQYF
cdr3_nt: TGTGCCAGCAGCTTTAATGAGGAGACCCAGTACTTC

j_call: TRBJ2-7
d_call: .
v_call: TRBV5-1
clone_size: many
cdr3_aa: CASSFGGGHRVSSYEQYF
cdr3_nt: TGCGCCAGCAGCTTTGGTGGGGGCCACAGGGTAAGCTCCTACGAGCAGTACTTC

j_call: TRBJ2-7
d_call: .
v_call: TRBV28
clone_size: many
cdr3_aa: CASSSLGGPEQYF
cdr3_nt: TGTGCCAGCAGCAGCTTGGGGGGGCCCGAGCAGTACTTC

j_call: TRBJ2-7
d_call: .
v_call: TRBV6-5
clone_size: .
cdr3_aa: CASSYSTLSGNYEQYF
cdr3_nt: TGTGCCAGCAGTTACTCTACCCTTAGCGGAAACTACGAGCAGTACTTC

j_call: TRBJ1-2
d_call: .
v_call: TRBV7-3
clone_size: many
cdr3_aa: CASSLRNGAVLGYTF
cdr3_nt: TGTGCCAGCAGCTTAAGAAATGGGGCGGTCCTCGGCTACACCTTC

j_call: TRBJ2-2
d_call: .
v_call: TRBV2
clone_size: many
cdr3_aa: CASRDNDFANTGELFF
cdr3_nt: TGTGCCAGCCGGGACAATGATTTCGCGAACACCGGGGAGCTGTTTTTT

j_call: TRBJ2-7
d_call: .
v_call: TRBV6-1
clone_size: many
cdr3_aa: CASSEQGYYEQYF
cdr3_nt: TGTGCCAGCAGTGAACAGGGATACTACGAGCAGTACTTC

j_call: TRBJ1-3
d_call: .
v_call: TRBV6-2/TRBV6-3
clone_size: many
cdr3_aa: CASSYSVSASAGNTIYF
cdr3_nt: TGTGCCAGCAGTTACTCTGTAAGCGCGTCGGCAGGAAACACCATATATTTT

j_call: TRBJ2-5
d_call: .
v_call: TRBV5-1
clone_size: .
cdr3_aa: CASSLAGQGGGQETQYF
cdr3_nt: TGCGCCAGCAGCTTGGCGGGTCAGGGAGGGGGTCAAGAGACCCAGTACTTC

j_call: TRBJ1-6
d_call: .
v_call: TRBV18
clone_size: .
cdr3_aa: CASSPEGCRYNSPLHF
cdr3_nt: TGTGCCAGCTCACCTGAGGGGTGCCGCTATAATTCACCCCTCCACTTT

j_call: TRBJ2-2
d_call: .
v_call: TRBV5-1
clone_size: .
cdr3_aa: CASRDRDWHTTGELFF
cdr3_nt: TGCGCCAGCAGAGACCGGGACTGGCATACCACCGGGGAGCTGTTTTTT

j_call: TRBJ1-5
d_call: .
v_call: TRBV19
clone_size: .
cdr3_aa: CASSIEGNQPQHF
cdr3_nt: TGTGCCAGTAGTATAGAGGGCAATCAGCCCCAGCATTTT